Listed here is a single T cell receptor beta chain. Its antigen is currently unknown. These data originate in a study of cytomegalovirus exposure and HLA in healthy donors. Study observations and caveats: The authors later linked a missense DCLRE1C variant to TCR beta V- and J-gene trimming. Relative to equally common others, HLA-associated TCR beta chains showed greater clonal expansion in a later analysis.

PCR primers comprised 60 Vbeta and 13 Jbeta primers. Here immunoSEQ multiplex PCR was the method, and the copy in TCRdb shows in-frame clones only, minus some. The sample has 110,000 or so clones, 78% seen once; the top ten hold 1.3%. Per germline, CDR1 MNHEY and CDR2 SMNVEV (reference sequence). This CDR3 spans 14 amino acids. V lost 5 bases and J 2 bases, leaving 12 bases between the germline ends. This chain uses TRBV27 with TRBJ1-2; tentative D call: TRBD1 (6 bases). This sequence originates from a man aged 30 to 45 in good health and CMV-seronegative. Sequencing was performed on PBMCs. CDR3 region: CASSLDSRNYGYTF. In nucleotides, the CDR3 is TGTGCCAGCAGTCTGGACAGTCGCAACTATGGCTACACCTTC.